This T cell receptor beta chain was obtained from a study of cytomegalovirus exposure and HLA in healthy donors. Turning to this clone: The target antigen is unknown.

Overall study findings and caveats: Donors were assumed by presence/absence analyses to have roughly uniform sequencing depth. Sequencing artifact likely explains a cluster of highly shared sequence variants.

This CDR3 has 13 residues. V lost 3 bases and J lost 4; bases outside the gene matches: 3. Germline CDR1 is SGDLS and CDR2 is YYNGEE. The PCR had 60 Vbeta and 13 Jbeta primers. Assay used: immunoSEQ multiplex PCR; TCRdb lists only in-frame clones, some missing. Its clone listing holds roughly 54,000 clones. The TCR sequence derives from a woman in her 30s in good health and CMV-seropositive. The chain links TRBV9 to TRBJ1-2; 7 bases are shared with TRBD1. Sequencing was done on a sample of PBMCs. The CDR3 sequence: CASSEGALYGYTF. For the CDR3, the DNA is TGTGCCAGCAGCGAGGGGGCTCTCTATGGCTACACCTTC.